One sample yielded the 22 T cell receptor beta chains listed below, sequenced in a study of T cell responses to AZD1222 COVID-19 vaccine. The data were produced by immunoSEQ multiplex PCR, yet TCRdb's version contains in-frame clones alone and is incomplete. Of about 150,000 clones detected, approximately 90% appear once; the ten largest clones hold 2.5% to 4%. Sequenced material: peripheral blood, taken 28 days after the second AZD1222 dose. Receptors originate from an adult who received the AZD1222 COVID-19 vaccine.

This chain links TRBV6-5 with TRBJ2-2; D not certain. Trimming took 5 bases from V and 2 from J, leaving 6 bases between them. CDR1 is MNHEY, CDR2 SVGAGI, per germline. The CDR3 runs to 13 residues. The CDR3 protein is CASSLTNTGELFF. As DNA, the CDR3 is TGTGCCAGCAGTCTTACTAACACCGGGGAGCTGTTTTTT.

The chain combines TRBV6-2 or TRBV6-3 with TRBJ2-3; 9 nucleotides agree with TRBD2. CDR1 and CDR2 from the germline V gene are MNHEY and SVGEGT. Trimming at V came to 2 bases and at J to 3 bases, leaving 3 bases not matched to a gene. CDR3 length equals 15 residues. This CDR3 reads CASSYATSGTDTQYF. The CDR3 nucleotides read TGTGCCAGCAGTTACGCCACTAGCGGGACAGATACGCAGTATTTT.

The genes are TRBV5-6 and TRBJ2-3, with 8 bases aligning to TRBD2. Germline loops: CDR1 SGHDT, CDR2 YYEEEE. V lost 1 base, J lost 6 bases, and 13 bases stayed unmatched. The CDR3 contains 17 residues. CDR3 in DNA: TGTGCCAGCAGCTTGCAGAGCCGAGCGGGAGTGGGGGATACGCAGTATTTT. Its protein is CASSLQSRAGVGDTQYF. Variable domain in full (rest from reference TRBV5-6 and TRBJ2-3): DAGVTQSPTHLIKTRGQQVTLRCSPKSGHDTVSWYQQALGQGPQFIFQYYEEEERQRGNFPDRFSGHQFPNYSSELNVNALLLGDSALYLCASSLQSRAGVGDTQYFGPGTRLTVL.

The V gene is TRBV5-1, the J gene TRBJ1-2; 9 bases agree with TRBD1. The J segment lost 5 bases and the V segment lost 0 bases, leaving 5 bases of the junction unmatched. The V gene's germline CDR1 is SGHRS and CDR2 YFSETQ. The CDR3 contains 15 residues. The CDR3 protein is CASSLALGQGYGYTF. The CDR3 DNA reads TGCGCCAGCAGCTTGGCCTTGGGACAGGGTTATGGCTACACCTTC.

The rearrangement joins TRBV19 to TRBJ2-7; 7 nucleotides align to TRBD1. The CDR3 has 15 amino acids. From germline, CDR1 is LNHDA and CDR2 SQIVND (reference sequence). The trim removed 3 bases at V and 4 bases at J, leaving 9 bases unmatched. As DNA, the CDR3 is TGTGCCAGTAGTATTCACCCAAGACAGGGTTACGAGCAGTACTTC. It codes for CASSIHPRQGYEQYF.

This sequence joins TRBV4-3 and TRBJ1-5; the D is unclear. This CDR3 has 15 amino acids. Between the trimmed V and J ends, which lost 3 bases and 1 base, there was a span of 10 bases. The V gene's germline CDR1 is LGHNA and CDR2 YSLEER. CDR3 amino acids: CASSQGITSNQPQHF. As DNA, the CDR3 is TGCGCCAGCAGCCAGGGGATCACGAGCAATCAGCCCCAGCATTTT.

This clone was seen once. The chain recombines TRBV29-1 with TRBJ2-3; D tentatively fits TRBD1 or TRBD2 (5 bases each). Germline assignment: CDR1 SQVTM and CDR2 ANQGSEA. V lost 2 bases and J lost 11, with 8 bases in between. This CDR3 is built from 10 residues. Here the CDR3 reads CSVEKGRQYF. DNA for the CDR3: TGCAGCGTTGAAAAGGGGAGGCAGTATTTT.

This clone showed up just once. The chain carries TRBV10-3 and TRBJ2-6, with TRBD1 matching 8 bases. The CDR3 runs to 18 residues. The ends lost 5 bases at V and 0 bases at J; junction bases unmatched: 9. Germline V gives CDR1 ENHRY, CDR2 SYGVKD. For the CDR3, the DNA is TGTGCCATCAGTAAAGGGACAGGAATATACTCTGGGGCCAACGTCCTGACTTTC. Translating gives CAISKGTGIYSGANVLTF.

This chain links TRBV28 with TRBJ2-3; 10 bases are a match to TRBD1. Germline V gene data show CDR1 as MDHEN and CDR2 as SYDVKM. J lost 8 bases, V lost 3 bases, and 8 bases had no gene match. The CDR3 spans 15 residues. CDR3 residues: CASSLERTGGLTQYF. The DNA for the CDR3 is TGTGCCAGCAGTTTGGAGCGGACAGGGGGGCTTACGCAGTATTTT.

The CDR3 loop is CASQRTIGQGGNEKLFF. In DNA, the CDR3 is TGTGCCAGCCAACGGACCATTGGACAGGGGGGCAATGAAAAACTGTTTTTT. The chain employs TRBV9 and TRBJ1-4; TRBD1 agrees at 10 bases. Germline CDR1 and CDR2: SGDLS and YYNGEE. The CDR3 sequence is 17 residues long. V lost 7 bases and J lost 5; bases outside the gene matches: 14.

The V call is TRBV10-3, the J call TRBJ1-1; a weak D match, TRBD1 (5 bases). Looked up from germline, CDR1 is ENHRY and CDR2 is SYGVKD. Deletions cut 4 bases from V and 1 base from J, with 7 bases between. The CDR3 is made up of 13 amino acids. The CDR3 DNA is TGTGCCATCAGTGGGGGGGAGAACACTGAAGCTTTCTTT. It codes for CAISGGENTEAFF.

The genes are TRBV15 and TRBJ2-7, with 10 bases fitting TRBD2. Looked up from germline, CDR1 is LNHNV and CDR2 is YYDKDF (reference sequence). V lost 0 bases, J lost 4 bases, and 6 bases stayed unmatched. The CDR3 totals 16 residues. CDR3 region: CATSRDEASGSYEQYF. In DNA form, the CDR3 reads TGTGCCACCAGCAGAGATGAGGCTAGCGGGAGTTACGAGCAGTACTTC.

CDR3 region: CATSDAVGETQYF. DNA of the CDR3: TGTGCCACCAGCGACGCCGTCGGAGAGACCCAGTACTTC. The V call is TRBV15, the J call TRBJ2-5, with D hard to call. CDR1 LNHNV and CDR2 YYDKDF come from the germline V gene (reference sequence). Trimming shortened V by 5 bases and J by 4 bases, and 11 bases separated the two germline ends. The CDR3 has 13 amino acids.

The rearrangement joins TRBV30 to TRBJ2-1, with D possibly being TRBD2 (6 bases). V dropped 4 bases and J dropped 4 bases, with 8 bases sitting between them. Germline V gene data show CDR1 as GTSNPN and CDR2 as SVGIG (reference sequence). CDR3 length equals 12 residues. This CDR3 is CAWTSEYNEQFF. Here the CDR3 DNA reads TGTGCCTGGACTAGCGAATACAATGAGCAGTTCTTC.

J is TRBJ2-5 and V is TRBV11-3, with 7 nucleotides matching TRBD1. Germline CDR1 is SGHNT and CDR2 is YENEEA. The CDR3 covers 14 residues. V lost 3 bases, J lost 5 bases, and 6 bases stayed unmatched. Here the CDR3 reads CASSFRGGTETQYF. The CDR3 bases are TGTGCCAGCAGCTTTCGAGGGGGCACTGAGACCCAGTACTTC.

V usage is TRBV4-1 and J usage is TRBJ2-1; TRBD2 is a possible D gene (5 bases). This CDR3 is built from 16 residues. V lost 4 bases, J lost 8 bases, and 21 bases lay in between. CDR1 is MGHRA and CDR2 is YSYEKL in the germline V gene. The CDR3 coding sequence is TGCGCCAGCAGCCGGTGGGTGGCGGGCGCAAGAGATGAGCAGTTCTTC. Its translation: CASSRWVAGARDEQFF.

The rearrangement joins TRBV30 to TRBJ1-4; 9 bases line up with TRBD1. With 2 bases clipped from V and 8 bases from J, the junction kept 6 bases outside the gene matches. Germline CDR1 and CDR2: GTSNPN and SVGIG (reference sequence). The CDR3 is 14 residues long. The DNA of the CDR3 is TGTGCCTGGAGTACAGGGGGCGATGGGGAAAAACTGTTTTTT. As protein: CAWSTGGDGEKLFF.

This clone was observed a single time. This chain links TRBV28 with TRBJ1-1; 7 nucleotides match TRBD1. The CDR3 is 13 amino acids. J gave up 3 bases and V 10 bases, and 8 bases lay outside the gene matches. CDR1 and CDR2 from the germline V gene are MDHEN and SYDVKM. CDR3 bases: TGTGCCACCCATCGGGACAGACACACTGAAGCTTTCTTT. Translation gives CATHRDRHTEAFF.

CDR3 nucleotide sequence: TGTGCCAGCAGCCGCGGGACTACCTACGAGCAGTACTTC. As protein: CASSRGTTYEQYF. The rearrangement joins TRBV14 to TRBJ2-7, with 7 bases that match TRBD2. The junction had 2 bases not matched to a gene; V was cut back by 4 bases and J by 2 bases. This CDR3 spans 13 amino acids. Germline-derived CDR1 and CDR2 are SGHDN and FVKESK.

CDR3 sequence (DNA): TGTGCCAGCAGTTTCACAGGGTGGGACACTGAAGCTTTCTTT. Protein product: CASSFTGWDTEAFF. The J gene is TRBJ1-1, the V gene TRBV28, with D possibly being TRBD1 (6 bases). This CDR3 has 14 residues. V lost 3 bases and J lost 3, with 11 bases in between. Germline assignment: CDR1 MDHEN and CDR2 SYDVKM.

The V gene is TRBV18, the J gene TRBJ1-2; unclear D gene. CDR3 length equals 14 residues. Trimming removed 2 bases at V and 0 bases at J, with 7 bases between. Germline V gene lookup returns CDR1 KGHSH and CDR2 LQKENI. DNA for the CDR3: TGTGCCAGCTCACCAGGGTTAGCTAACTATGGCTACACCTTC. Residues: CASSPGLANYGYTF.

The V and J genes are TRBV7-2 and TRBJ1-2, with 9 bases identical to TRBD1. The CDR3 has 18 amino acids. V lost 1 base and J lost 2; bases outside the gene matches: 11. From germline, CDR1 is SGHTA and CDR2 FQGNSA. This CDR3 reads CASSLGQGGRVGNYGYTF. The CDR3, as DNA: TGTGCCAGCAGCTTAGGACAGGGGGGAAGGGTTGGGAACTATGGCTACACCTTC.